These T cell receptor beta chains were read from a single sample in a study of beta chain features in type 1 diabetes. Profiled with immunoSEQ multiplex PCR; TCRdb holds only in-frame clones, not every one. Here the sample spans about 900,000 clones, roughly a sixth being singletons. The sequencing sample was made of naive CD4+ T cells from blood. These receptors all stem from a young woman in good health. Each CDR3 is given with its conserved first and last residue. D genes are given only for firm matches. Expanded clones get a size class; other rows say once, few or many, or leave the size out.

>TRBV7-6|.|.|TRBJ2-7
CASSLAGSTYEQYF
TGTGCCAGCAGCTTAGCGGGGTCGACCTACGAGCAGTACTTC
>TRBV6-5|TRBD1|few|TRBJ1-4
CASSYSGGAYEKLFF
TGTGCCAGCAGTTACTCAGGGGGCGCGTATGAAAAACTGTTTTTT
>TRBV11-2|TRBD2|few|TRBJ2-7
CASSPRWTSGRGEQYF
TGTGCCAGCAGCCCGCGATGGACTAGCGGGAGAGGCGAGCAGTACTTC
>TRBV5-8|.|few|TRBJ2-3
CASSALPTLRGLMKDTQYF
TGTGCCAGCAGCGCCCTCCCTACGCTGCGGGGGCTGATGAAAGATACGCAGTATTTT
>TRBV29-1|.|few|TRBJ2-5
CSVGLGPGSGETQYF
TGCAGCGTTGGATTGGGGCCGGGGTCCGGGGAGACCCAGTACTTC
>TRBV21-1|.|.|TRBJ1-1
CASSYKTYEAFF
TGTGCCAGCAGCTACAAGACCTATGAAGCTTTCTTT
>TRBV10-3|.|many|TRBJ2-1
CAISQLQAGEQFF
TGTGCCATCAGTCAACTCCAAGCGGGTGAGCAGTTCTTC
>TRBV7-9|.|few|TRBJ2-1
CASSFSVRVDEQFF
TGTGCCAGCAGCTTTAGCGTTAGGGTGGATGAGCAGTTCTTC
>TRBV5-4|.|.|TRBJ2-1
CASSSRGAGYYNEQFF
TGTGCCAGCAGTTCTCGCGGGGCGGGTTATTACAATGAGCAGTTCTTC
>TRBV7-9|TRBD1|.|TRBJ2-5
CASSIRVGGETQYF
TGTGCCAGCAGCATCCGGGTAGGGGGCGAGACCCAGTACTTC
>TRBV11-1|.|few|TRBJ2-5
CASSPLTAKKNQETQYF
TGTGCCAGCAGCCCATTGACAGCCAAGAAAAACCAAGAGACCCAGTACTTC
>TRBV19|TRBD2|few|TRBJ2-5
CASSIGLAAQETQYF
TGTGCCAGTAGTATAGGACTAGCGGCTCAAGAGACCCAGTACTTC
>TRBV11-2|.|.|TRBJ1-1
CASSLVFGAEVNTEAFF
TGTGCCAGCAGCTTAGTTTTCGGAGCAGAGGTGAACACTGAAGCTTTCTTT
>TRBV7-3|TRBD1|.|TRBJ1-2
CASSPDRADYGYTF
TGTGCCAGCAGCCCGGACAGGGCGGACTATGGCTACACCTTC
>TRBV7-2|TRBD2|.|TRBJ2-3
CASSFTISGGDTQYF
TGTGCCAGCAGCTTTACCATTAGCGGGGGGGATACGCAGTATTTT
>TRBV7-3|.|.|TRBJ2-3
CASSPRIEDTQYF
TGTGCCAGCAGCCCGCGGATCGAAGATACGCAGTATTTT
>TRBV2|.|few|TRBJ1-6
CASSEEITGRLHF
TGTGCCAGCAGTGAGGAGATTACAGGCCGCCTCCACTTT
>TRBV11-1|.|.|TRBJ2-2
CASSLAGYYTGELFF
TGTGCCAGCAGCTTAGCTGGATATTACACCGGGGAGCTGTTTTTT
>TRBV6-1|.|.|TRBJ2-7
CASSDSGTAYYEQYF
TGTGCCAGCAGTGATTCCGGAACGGCCTACTACGAGCAGTACTTC
>TRBV28|TRBD1|.|TRBJ2-7
CASTSLGQGNLYEQYF
TGTGCCAGCACGAGTTTAGGACAGGGGAACCTCTACGAGCAGTACTTC
>TRBV5-6|.|.|TRBJ1-4
CASSLVGSGGNEKLFF
TGTGCCAGCAGCTTGGTTGGGTCCGGCGGTAATGAAAAACTGTTTTTT